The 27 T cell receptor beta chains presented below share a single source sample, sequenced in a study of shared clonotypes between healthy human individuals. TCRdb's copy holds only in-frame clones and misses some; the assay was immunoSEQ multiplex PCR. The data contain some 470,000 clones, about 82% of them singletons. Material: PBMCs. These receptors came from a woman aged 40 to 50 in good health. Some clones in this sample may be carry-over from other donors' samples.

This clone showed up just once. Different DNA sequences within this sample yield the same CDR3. CDR3 protein: CASSFGNYGYTF. As DNA, the CDR3 is TGTGCCAGCAGCTTCGGGAACTATGGCTACACCTTC. The chain couples TRBV28 to TRBJ1-2; D is undetermined. Germline CDR1 MDHEN, CDR2 SYDVKM. This CDR3 contains 12 residues. The ends were cut back, 6 bases at V and 2 bases at J, with 7 bases in the middle.

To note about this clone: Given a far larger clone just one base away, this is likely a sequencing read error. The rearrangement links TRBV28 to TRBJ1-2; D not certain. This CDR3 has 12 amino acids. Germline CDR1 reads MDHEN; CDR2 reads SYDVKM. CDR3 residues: CASSLRLYGYAF. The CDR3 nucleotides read TGTGCCAGCAGCCTTCGACTGTATGGCTACGCCTTC.

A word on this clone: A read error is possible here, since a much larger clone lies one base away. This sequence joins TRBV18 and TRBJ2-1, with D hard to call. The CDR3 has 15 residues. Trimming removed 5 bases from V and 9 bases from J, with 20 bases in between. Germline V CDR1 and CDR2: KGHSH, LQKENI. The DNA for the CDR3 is TGTGCCAGCTCAACATCTAACGGGCCGGTGGGTGAGCAGTTCTTC. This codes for CASSTSNGPVGEQFF.

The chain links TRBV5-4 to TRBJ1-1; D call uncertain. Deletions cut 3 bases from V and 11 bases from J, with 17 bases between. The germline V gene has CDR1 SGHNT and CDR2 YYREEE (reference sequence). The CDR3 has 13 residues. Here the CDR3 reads CASSSILLSNAFF. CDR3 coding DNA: TGTGCCAGCAGCTCGATCCTACTGAGCAATGCTTTCTTT.

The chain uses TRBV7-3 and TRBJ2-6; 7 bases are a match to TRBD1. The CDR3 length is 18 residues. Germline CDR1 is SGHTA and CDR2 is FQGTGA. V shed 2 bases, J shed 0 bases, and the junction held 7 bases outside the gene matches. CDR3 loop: CASSLPGQWSSGANVLTF. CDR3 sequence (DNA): TGTGCCAGCAGCTTACCGGGACAGTGGAGCTCTGGGGCCAACGTCCTGACTTTC.

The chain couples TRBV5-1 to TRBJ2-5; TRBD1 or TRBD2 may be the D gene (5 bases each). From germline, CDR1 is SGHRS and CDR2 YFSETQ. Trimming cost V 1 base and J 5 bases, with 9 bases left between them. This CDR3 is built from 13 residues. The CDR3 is CASSLPRDETQYF. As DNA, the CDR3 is TGCGCCAGCAGCTTGCCCAGGGACGAGACCCAGTACTTC.

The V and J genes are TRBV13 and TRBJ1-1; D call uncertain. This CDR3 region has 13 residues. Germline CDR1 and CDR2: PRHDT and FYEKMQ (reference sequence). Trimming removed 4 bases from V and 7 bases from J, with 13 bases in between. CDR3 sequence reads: CASSSTHRSEAFF. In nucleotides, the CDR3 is TGTGCCAGCAGCTCGACACATCGGAGTGAAGCTTTCTTT.

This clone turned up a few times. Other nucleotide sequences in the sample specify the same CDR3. CDR3 in amino acids: CASSRQGDTEAFF. CDR3 DNA: TGCGCCAGCAGCCGACAGGGTGACACTGAAGCTTTCTTT. V and J are TRBV5-1 and TRBJ1-1; 7 nucleotides match TRBD1. The CDR3 covers 13 residues. Germline lookup yields CDR1 SGHRS and CDR2 YFSETQ. Losses at the gene ends were 4 bases for V and 3 bases for J; bases not matched to a gene: 3.

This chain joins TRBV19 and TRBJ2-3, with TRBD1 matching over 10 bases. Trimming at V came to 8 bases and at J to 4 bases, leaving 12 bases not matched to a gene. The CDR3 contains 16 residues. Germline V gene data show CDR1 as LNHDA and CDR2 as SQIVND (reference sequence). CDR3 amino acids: CASQPFGTGVSDTQYF. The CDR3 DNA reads TGTGCCAGTCAACCGTTCGGGACAGGGGTCTCAGATACGCAGTATTTT.

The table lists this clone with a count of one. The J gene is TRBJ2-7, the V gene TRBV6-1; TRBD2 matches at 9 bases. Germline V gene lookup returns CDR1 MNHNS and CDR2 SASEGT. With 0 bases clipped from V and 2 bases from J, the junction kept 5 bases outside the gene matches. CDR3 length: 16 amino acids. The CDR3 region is CASSEASGGAPYEQYF. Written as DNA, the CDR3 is TGTGCCAGCAGTGAAGCTAGCGGGGGAGCCCCCTACGAGCAGTACTTC.

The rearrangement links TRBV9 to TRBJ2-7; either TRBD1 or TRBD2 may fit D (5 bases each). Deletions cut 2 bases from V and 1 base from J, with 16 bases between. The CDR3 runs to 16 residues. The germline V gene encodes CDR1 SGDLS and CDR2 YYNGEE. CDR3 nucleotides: TGTGCCAGCAGCGTGGGGGTGACACCAGAATCCTACGAGCAGTACTTC. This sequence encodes CASSVGVTPESYEQYF.

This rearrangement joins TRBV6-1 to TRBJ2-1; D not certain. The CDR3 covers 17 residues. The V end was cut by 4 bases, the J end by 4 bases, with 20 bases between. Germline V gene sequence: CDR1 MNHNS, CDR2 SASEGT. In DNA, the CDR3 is TGTGCCAGCAGTGGACACGGAGCCATCGCCGCGTACAATGAGCAGTTCTTC. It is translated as CASSGHGAIAAYNEQFF.

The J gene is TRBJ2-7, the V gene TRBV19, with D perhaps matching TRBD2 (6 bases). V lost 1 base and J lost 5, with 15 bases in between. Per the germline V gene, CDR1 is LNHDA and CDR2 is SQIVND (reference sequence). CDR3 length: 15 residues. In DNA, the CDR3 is TGTGCCAGTAGTATAGCTTCGGGGGTCCAACACGAGCAGTACTTC. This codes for CASSIASGVQHEQYF.

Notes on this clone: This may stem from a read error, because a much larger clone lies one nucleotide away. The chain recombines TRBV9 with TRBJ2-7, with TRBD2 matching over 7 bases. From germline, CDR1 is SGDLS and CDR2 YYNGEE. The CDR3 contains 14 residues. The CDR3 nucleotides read TGTGCCAGCAGCGTAGGGCTAGCGGTCTACGAGCGGTACTTC. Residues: CASSVGLAVYERYF.

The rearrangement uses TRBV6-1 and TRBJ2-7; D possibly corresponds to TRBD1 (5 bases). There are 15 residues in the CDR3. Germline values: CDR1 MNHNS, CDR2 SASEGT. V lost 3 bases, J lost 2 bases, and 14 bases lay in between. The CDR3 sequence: CASSDPGAAPYEQYF. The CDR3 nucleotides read TGTGCCAGCAGTGATCCTGGGGCAGCCCCCTACGAGCAGTACTTC.

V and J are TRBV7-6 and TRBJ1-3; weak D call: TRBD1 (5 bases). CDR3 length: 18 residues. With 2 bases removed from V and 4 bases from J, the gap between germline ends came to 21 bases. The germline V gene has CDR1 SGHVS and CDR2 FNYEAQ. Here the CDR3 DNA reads TGTGCCAGCAGCTTATTGGTCGGACCAGGGTACGCAGGAAACACCATATATTTT. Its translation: CASSLLVGPGYAGNTIYF. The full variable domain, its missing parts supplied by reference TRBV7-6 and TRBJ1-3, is GAGVSQSPRYKVTKRGQDVALRCDPISGHVSLYWYRQALGQGPEFLTYFNYEAQQDKSGLPNDRFSAERPEGSISTLTIQRTEQRDSAMYRCASSLLVGPGYAGNTIYFGEGSWLTVV.

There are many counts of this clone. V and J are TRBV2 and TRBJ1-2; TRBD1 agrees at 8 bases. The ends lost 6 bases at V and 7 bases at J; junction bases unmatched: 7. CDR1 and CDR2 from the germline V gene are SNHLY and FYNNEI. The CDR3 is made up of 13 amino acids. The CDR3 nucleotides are TGTGCCAGCAGCGGGCAGGGGGCAGGTGGCTACACCTTC. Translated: CASSGQGAGGYTF. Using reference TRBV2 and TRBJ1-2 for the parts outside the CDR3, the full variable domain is EPEVTQTPSHQVTQMGQEVILRCVPISNHLYFYWYRQILGQKVEFLVSFYNNEISEKSEIFDDQFSVERPDGSNFTLKIRSTKLEDSAMYFCASSGQGAGGYTFGSGTRLTVV.

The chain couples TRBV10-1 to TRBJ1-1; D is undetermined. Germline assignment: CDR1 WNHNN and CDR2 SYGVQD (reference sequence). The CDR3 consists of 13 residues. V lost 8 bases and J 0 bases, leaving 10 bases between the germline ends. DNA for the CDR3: TGCGCCAGCCGAAGCAGTCTGAACACTGAAGCTTTCTTT. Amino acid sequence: CASRSSLNTEAFF.

The CDR3 here is CASRLGGLSNQPQHF. CDR3 DNA: TGTGCCAGCAGACTGGGGGGCCTTAGCAATCAGCCCCAGCATTTT. The rearrangement uses TRBV28 and TRBJ1-5; tentatively, D is TRBD1 (6 bases). Germline V gives CDR1 MDHEN, CDR2 SYDVKM. The CDR3 loop spans 15 amino acids. V was clipped by 6 bases and J by 0 bases, with 12 bases between them.

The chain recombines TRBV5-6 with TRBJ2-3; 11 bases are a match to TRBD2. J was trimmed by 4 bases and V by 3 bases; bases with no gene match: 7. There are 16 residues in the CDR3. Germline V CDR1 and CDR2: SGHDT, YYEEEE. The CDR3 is CASSSPGLAASDTQYF. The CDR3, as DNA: TGTGCCAGCAGCTCACCGGGACTAGCGGCCTCAGATACGCAGTATTTT.

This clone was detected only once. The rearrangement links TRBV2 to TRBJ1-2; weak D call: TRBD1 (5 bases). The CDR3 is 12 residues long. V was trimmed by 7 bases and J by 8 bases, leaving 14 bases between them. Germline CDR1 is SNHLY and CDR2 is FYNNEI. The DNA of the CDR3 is TGTGCCAGCACCCCACAGGCGGAGGGCTACACCTTC. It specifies CASTPQAEGYTF.

The CDR3 DNA follows: TGTGCCAGCAGCTTAGCCCAGAACTACAATGAGCAGTTCTTC. Protein product: CASSLAQNYNEQFF. The V gene is TRBV11-2, the J gene TRBJ2-1; D uncertain. V was shortened by 1 base and J by 3 bases, with 7 bases between the two germline ends. The CDR3 runs 14 residues. From germline, CDR1 is SGHAT and CDR2 FQNNGV.

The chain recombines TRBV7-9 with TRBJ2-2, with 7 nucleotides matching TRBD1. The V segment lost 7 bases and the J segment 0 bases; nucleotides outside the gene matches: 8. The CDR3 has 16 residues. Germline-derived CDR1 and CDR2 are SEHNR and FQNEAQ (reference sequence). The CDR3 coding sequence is TGTGCCAGCACCCGATCCGACAGGGCGAACACCGGGGAGCTGTTTTTT. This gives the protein CASTRSDRANTGELFF.

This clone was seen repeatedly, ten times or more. The CDR3 is CASSERRGTPGDQPQHF. CDR3 coding DNA: TGTGCCAGCAGTGAACGTAGGGGGACGCCGGGGGATCAGCCCCAGCATTTT. The genes are TRBV6-1 and TRBJ1-5; possibly TRBD1 for D (6 bases). Per the germline V gene, CDR1 is MNHNS and CDR2 is SASEGT. The V end was cut by 2 bases, the J end by 5 bases, with 19 bases between. The CDR3 contains 17 residues.

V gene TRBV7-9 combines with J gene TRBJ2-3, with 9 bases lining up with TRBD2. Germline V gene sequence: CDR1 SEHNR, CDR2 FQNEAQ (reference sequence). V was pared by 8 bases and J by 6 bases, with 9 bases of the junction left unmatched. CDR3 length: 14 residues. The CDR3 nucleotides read TGTGCCAGCCCAGGGACGGCGGGAGGGGATACGCAGTATTTT. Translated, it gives CASPGTAGGDTQYF. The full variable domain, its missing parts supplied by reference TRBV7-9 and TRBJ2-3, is DTGVSQNPRHKITKRGQNVTFRCDPISEHNRLYWYRQTLGQGPEFLTYFQNEAQLEKSRLLSDRFSAERPKGSFSTLEIQRTEQGDSAMYLCASPGTAGGDTQYFGPGTRLTVL.

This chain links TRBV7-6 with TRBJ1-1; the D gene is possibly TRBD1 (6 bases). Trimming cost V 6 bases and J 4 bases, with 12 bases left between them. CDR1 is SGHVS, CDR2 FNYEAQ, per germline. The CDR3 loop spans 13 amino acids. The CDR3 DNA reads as TGTGCCAGCAGATCCAACAGGGCCACTGAAGCTTTCTTT. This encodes CASRSNRATEAFF.

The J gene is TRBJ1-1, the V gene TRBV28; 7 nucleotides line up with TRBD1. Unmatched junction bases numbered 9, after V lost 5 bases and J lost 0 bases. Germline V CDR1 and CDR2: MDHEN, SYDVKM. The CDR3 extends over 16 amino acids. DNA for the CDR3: TGTGCCAGCAGTCAAATATCGACAGGGTTGAACACTGAAGCTTTCTTT. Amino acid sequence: CASSQISTGLNTEAFF.